This T cell receptor (beta chain) came from a study of blood T cell repertoires in COVID-19. Across the whole study: Researchers got acute and convalescent COVID-19 samples from the United States, Italy and Spain. The analysed material was cDNA or gDNA that came from T cells, B-cell-depleted T cells, or PBMCs.

Produced via immunoSEQ multiplex PCR; TCRdb's table is partial and in-frame only. Of roughly 180,000 clones in the sample, about 86% were seen once. Material: peripheral blood. This clonotype was sampled from a man aged 60 to 75 with acute or convalescent COVID-19.

CDR3 nucleotides: TGTGCCAGCAGCTCTGGGACTAGCGGGAGGATTCTTAGGGCCTACGAGCAGTACTTC. Translated: CASSSGTSGRILRAYEQYF. The chain joins TRBV11-2 to TRBJ2-7; TRBD2 matches at 15 bases. The J segment lost 2 bases and the V segment lost 4 bases, leaving 12 bases of the junction unmatched. In germline, CDR1 is SGHAT, CDR2 FQNNGV. The length of the CDR3 is 19 residues.